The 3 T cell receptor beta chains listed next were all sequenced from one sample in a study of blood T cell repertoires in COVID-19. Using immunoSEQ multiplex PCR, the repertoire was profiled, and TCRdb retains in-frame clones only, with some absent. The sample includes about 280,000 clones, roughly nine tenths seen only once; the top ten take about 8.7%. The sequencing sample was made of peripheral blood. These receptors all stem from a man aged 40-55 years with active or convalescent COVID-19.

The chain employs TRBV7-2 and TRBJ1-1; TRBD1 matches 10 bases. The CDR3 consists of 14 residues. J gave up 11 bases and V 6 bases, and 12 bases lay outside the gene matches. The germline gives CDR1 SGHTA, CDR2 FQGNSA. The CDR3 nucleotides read TGTGCCAGCAGATTGGGACAGGGGTTCGGGGAGGCTTTCTTT. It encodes CASRLGQGFGEAFF.

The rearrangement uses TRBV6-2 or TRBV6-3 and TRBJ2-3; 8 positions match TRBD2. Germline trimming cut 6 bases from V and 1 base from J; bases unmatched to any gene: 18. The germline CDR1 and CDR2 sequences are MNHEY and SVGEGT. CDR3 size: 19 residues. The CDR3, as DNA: TGTGCCAGCAGCCCTCTTTCCGGGACTAGTTATTCTCGCACAGATACGCAGTATTTT. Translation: CASSPLSGTSYSRTDTQYF.

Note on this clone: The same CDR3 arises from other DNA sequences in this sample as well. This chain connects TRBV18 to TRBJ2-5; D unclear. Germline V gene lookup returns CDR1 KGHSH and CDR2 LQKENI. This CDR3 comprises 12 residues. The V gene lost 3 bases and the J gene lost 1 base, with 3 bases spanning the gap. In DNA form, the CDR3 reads TGTGCCAGCTCACCCCGCCAAGAGACCCAGTACTTC. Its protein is CASSPRQETQYF.